This is a list of T cell receptor beta chains from one sample in a study of identical twins. TCRdb analysed the 5' RACE reads with MiXCR anew, one entry per CDR3 protein. The sample lists about 530,000 distinct CDR3 sequences, about 16% seen once, with roughly 0.43% in the top ten. The data also belong to a second study, concerning yellow fever vaccine responses in identical twins.

The sample consisted of CD4+ T cells sorted from blood. Every receptor here comes from a woman between 18 and 30 years old in good health. The CDR3 runs from the conserved cysteine through the conserved F or W. A D gene is named only where the DNA matches it firmly. Size tells how often a clone was seen (once, few, many) or the class of an expanded clone, and some rows leave it out.

J: TRBJ2-1
size: -
V: TRBV6-1
D: TRBD1
CDR3: CASSRGGDGYNEQFF
DNA: TGTGCCAGCAGTCGAGGGGGCGATGGGTACAATGAGCAGTTCTTC

J: TRBJ2-3
size: -
V: TRBV20-1
D: TRBD2
CDR3: CSARSLLLAGGLPDTQYF
DNA: TGCAGTGCTAGATCACTCCTACTAGCGGGGGGGCTGCCAGATACGCAGTATTTT

J: TRBJ1-2
size: -
V: TRBV9
D: TRBD1
CDR3: CASTRTGPNYGYTF
DNA: TGTGCCAGCACCCGGACAGGGCCTAACTATGGCTACACCTTC

J: TRBJ2-4
size: -
V: TRBV20-1
D: -
CDR3: CSAVDGGPKNIQYF
DNA: TGCAGTGCCGTCGACGGGGGCCCCAAAAACATTCAGTACTTC

J: TRBJ2-5
size: -
V: TRBV29-1
D: TRBD1
CDR3: CSAGTVYQETQYF
DNA: TGCAGCGCCGGGACAGTGTACCAAGAGACCCAGTACTTC

J: TRBJ2-4
size: few
V: TRBV10-2
D: TRBD2
CDR3: CASGGRGGQNIQYF
DNA: TGCGCCAGCGGAGGTCGGGGGGGGCAAAACATTCAGTACTTC

J: TRBJ2-1
size: -
V: TRBV3-1
D: -
CDR3: CASSQGLGRGLFF
DNA: TGTGCCAGCAGCCAAGGTCTCGGACGCGGTCTGTTCTTC

J: TRBJ1-5
size: many
V: TRBV5-1
D: TRBD1
CDR3: CASSTGQGRNQPQHF
DNA: TGCGCCAGCAGCACCGGACAGGGTCGAAATCAGCCCCAGCATTTT

J: TRBJ1-1
size: few
V: TRBV12-3/TRBV12-4
D: -
CDR3: CASSPLGGGSLNTEAFF
DNA: TGTGCCAGCAGTCCCCTTGGTGGGGGCTCGCTGAACACTGAAGCTTTCTTT

J: TRBJ1-4
size: few
V: TRBV4-1
D: -
CDR3: CASSRGVVREKLFF
DNA: TGCGCCAGCAGCAGAGGGGTAGTAAGAGAAAAACTGTTTTTT

J: TRBJ2-2
size: few
V: TRBV27
D: -
CDR3: CASSPDDRTNTGELFF
DNA: TGTGCCAGCAGCCCGGACGACAGGACGAACACCGGGGAGCTGTTTTTT

J: TRBJ1-1
size: few
V: TRBV18
D: -
CDR3: CASSPPGHLNTEAFF
DNA: TGTGCCAGCTCACCGCCGGGACACCTGAACACTGAAGCTTTCTTT

J: TRBJ1-1
size: few
V: TRBV5-1
D: TRBD1
CDR3: CASSPVQGAYTEAFF
DNA: TGCGCCAGCAGCCCTGTACAGGGGGCTTACACTGAAGCTTTCTTT

J: TRBJ2-3
size: few
V: TRBV20-1
D: -
CDR3: CSARVGSVADTQYF
DNA: TGCAGTGCTAGAGTAGGGTCTGTTGCAGATACGCAGTATTTT

J: TRBJ2-7
size: -
V: TRBV5-1
D: -
CDR3: CASSSDSKYEQYF
DNA: TGCGCCAGCAGCTCCGACTCTAAATACGAGCAGTACTTC

J: TRBJ2-5
size: few
V: TRBV3-1
D: TRBD1
CDR3: CASSPEDRAQTQYF
DNA: TGTGCCAGCAGCCCAGAAGACAGGGCGCAGACCCAGTACTTC

J: TRBJ2-7
size: -
V: TRBV12-3/TRBV12-4
D: -
CDR3: CASRRAGEQYF
DNA: TGTGCCAGCCGGAGGGCCGGGGAGCAGTACTTC

J: TRBJ1-1
size: -
V: TRBV5-1
D: -
CDR3: CASSKFSGAILIKRNMNTEAFF
DNA: TGCGCCAGCAGCAAGTTTAGTGGGGCAATTCTGATTAAGCGTAACATGAACACTGAAGCTTTCTTT

J: TRBJ2-5
size: -
V: TRBV9
D: -
CDR3: CASSLTGLRETQYF
DNA: TGTGCCAGCAGCCTAACCGGACTCCGGGAGACCCAGTACTTC

J: TRBJ2-1
size: -
V: TRBV7-7
D: -
CDR3: CASSPGTFFGDEQFF
DNA: TGTGCCAGCAGCCCCGGGACCTTCTTTGGGGATGAGCAGTTCTTC

J: TRBJ2-5
size: few
V: TRBV5-1
D: -
CDR3: CASSLERGWLAQYF
DNA: TGCGCCAGCAGCTTGGAACGCGGTTGGTTGGCCCAGTACTTC

J: TRBJ2-1
size: -
V: TRBV7-9
D: TRBD2
CDR3: CASSDGLAPNNEQFF
DNA: TGTGCCAGCAGCGACGGACTAGCGCCAAACAATGAGCAGTTCTTC

J: TRBJ1-1
size: many
V: TRBV20-1
D: -
CDR3: CSARRHQSSTEAFF
DNA: TGCAGTGCTAGACGCCATCAGTCGTCCACTGAAGCTTTCTTT

J: TRBJ2-3
size: -
V: TRBV20-1
D: TRBD2
CDR3: CSAQASGTTDTQYF
DNA: TGCAGTGCTCAGGCTAGCGGGACCACAGATACGCAGTATTTT

J: TRBJ2-1
size: few
V: TRBV5-6
D: TRBD2
CDR3: CASPGTSGGPSNNEQFF
DNA: TGTGCCAGCCCCGGGACTAGCGGGGGGCCCAGCAACAATGAGCAGTTCTTC

J: TRBJ1-4
size: few
V: TRBV2
D: -
CDR3: CASSEARTSTNEKLFF
DNA: TGTGCCAGCAGTGAGGCCAGAACCTCAACTAATGAAAAACTGTTTTTT

J: TRBJ2-7
size: few
V: TRBV19
D: -
CDR3: CASSIAGTPVGEQYF
DNA: TGTGCCAGTAGTATCGCCGGGACGCCGGTGGGGGAGCAGTACTTC

J: TRBJ2-2
size: -
V: TRBV20-1
D: -
CDR3: CSARALQSSGELFF
DNA: TGCAGTGCTAGAGCCTTGCAGTCCTCCGGGGAGCTGTTTTTT

J: TRBJ2-4
size: -
V: TRBV6-1
D: TRBD1
CDR3: CASRPTGAAKNIQYF
DNA: TGTGCCAGCAGGCCGACAGGGGCGGCCAAAAACATTCAGTACTTC

J: TRBJ2-3
size: -
V: TRBV19
D: -
CDR3: CASTLSSSRRTDTQYF
DNA: TGTGCCAGTACCTTGAGCAGTTCGCGTCGCACAGATACGCAGTATTTT

J: TRBJ2-3
size: -
V: TRBV7-3
D: -
CDR3: CASSPVGPTLRTDTQYF
DNA: TGTGCCAGCAGCCCTGTGGGACCCACCCTTCGCACAGATACGCAGTATTTT

J: TRBJ2-1
size: -
V: TRBV20-1
D: TRBD2
CDR3: CCARRLAGGVEYNEQFF
DNA: TGCTGTGCTAGACGGCTAGCGGGGGGTGTAGAGTACAATGAGCAGTTCTTC

J: TRBJ2-1
size: -
V: TRBV5-1
D: TRBD2
CDR3: CASSGAGTSGYNEQFF
DNA: TGCGCCAGCAGCGGCGCCGGGACTAGCGGTTACAATGAGCAGTTCTTC

J: TRBJ1-2
size: -
V: TRBV5-5
D: -
CDR3: CASSLRGFRGYTF
DNA: TGTGCCAGCAGCCTCAGGGGTTTCCGCGGCTACACCTTC

J: TRBJ2-5
size: few
V: TRBV14
D: -
CDR3: CASRSQGGETQYF
DNA: TGTGCCAGCAGGTCCCAGGGAGGAGAGACCCAGTACTTC

J: TRBJ2-7
size: few
V: TRBV11-2
D: -
CDR3: CASSLADLTLNEQYF
DNA: TGTGCCAGCAGCTTAGCTGACCTCACTCTCAACGAGCAGTACTTC

J: TRBJ2-3
size: few
V: TRBV11-3
D: -
CDR3: CASSPNRADTQYF
DNA: TGTGCCAGCAGCCCTAACAGGGCAGATACGCAGTATTTT

J: TRBJ2-1
size: -
V: TRBV20-1
D: -
CDR3: CSARVGMSSYNEQFF
DNA: TGCAGTGCTAGAGTCGGGATGAGCTCCTACAATGAGCAGTTCTTC

J: TRBJ2-3
size: few
V: TRBV5-5
D: TRBD2
CDR3: CASSRYLAGGSTQYF
DNA: TGTGCCAGCAGCAGATATCTAGCGGGGGGGAGTACGCAGTATTTT

J: TRBJ2-7
size: -
V: TRBV12-3/TRBV12-4
D: -
CDR3: CASKRHYEQYF
DNA: TGTGCCAGCAAACGACACTACGAGCAGTACTTC

J: TRBJ2-2
size: -
V: TRBV29-1
D: -
CDR3: CSVGGYTSNTGELFF
DNA: TGCAGCGTTGGCGGGTATACTTCGAACACCGGGGAGCTGTTTTTT

J: TRBJ2-7
size: few
V: TRBV7-2
D: -
CDR3: CASSGYRTYEQYF
DNA: TGTGCCAGCAGTGGGTACAGGACCTACGAGCAGTACTTC

J: TRBJ1-3
size: -
V: TRBV10-2
D: TRBD1
CDR3: CASSETGAGNTIYF
DNA: TGCGCCAGCAGTGAAACAGGGGCTGGAAACACCATATATTTT

J: TRBJ2-5
size: few
V: TRBV19
D: -
CDR3: CASGGRGETQYF
DNA: TGTGCCAGTGGAGGACGGGGAGAGACCCAGTACTTC

J: TRBJ2-7
size: -
V: TRBV9
D: TRBD2
CDR3: CASSAGTSDYEQYF
DNA: TGTGCCAGCAGCGCTGGTACTAGCGACTACGAGCAGTACTTC

J: TRBJ1-4
size: few
V: TRBV7-9
D: -
CDR3: CASSLVRANEKLFF
DNA: TGTGCCAGCAGCTTAGTGCGGGCTAACGAAAAACTGTTTTTT

J: TRBJ2-1
size: -
V: TRBV20-1
D: -
CDR3: CSAPLGPTDEQFF
DNA: TGCAGTGCTCCTTTGGGCCCTACGGATGAGCAGTTCTTC

J: TRBJ2-1
size: -
V: TRBV20-1
D: -
CDR3: CSAWVRLGLAYNEQFF
DNA: TGCAGTGCTTGGGTCCGGCTGGGGCTTGCCTACAATGAGCAGTTCTTC

J: TRBJ2-3
size: many
V: TRBV10-3
D: TRBD1
CDR3: CAISGGTGSADTQYF
DNA: TGTGCCATCAGTGGCGGGACAGGGTCAGCAGATACGCAGTATTTT

J: TRBJ2-1
size: -
V: TRBV5-1
D: TRBD2
CDR3: CASSLSLSGSYEQFF
DNA: TGCGCCAGCAGCTTGAGTTTGAGCGGGAGTTATGAGCAGTTCTTC

J: TRBJ2-5
size: -
V: TRBV5-1
D: TRBD2
CDR3: CASSRAGVETQYF
DNA: TGCGCCAGCAGCCGCGCGGGGGTGGAGACCCAGTACTTC

J: TRBJ2-2
size: -
V: TRBV7-2
D: TRBD1
CDR3: CASSRTGMNTGELFF
DNA: TGTGCCAGCAGCCGGACAGGGATGAACACCGGGGAGCTGTTTTTT

J: TRBJ2-5
size: few
V: TRBV5-1
D: -
CDR3: CASSLGPRGSGGPVTQYF
DNA: TGCGCCAGCAGCTTGGGGCCCCGTGGGAGCGGAGGCCCAGTGACCCAGTACTTC

J: TRBJ2-1
size: few
V: TRBV6-1
D: -
CDR3: CASRKAGSSYNEQFF
DNA: TGTGCCAGCAGGAAAGCGGGTAGCTCCTACAATGAGCAGTTCTTC

J: TRBJ2-1
size: few
V: TRBV20-1
D: TRBD2
CDR3: CSARDGGESYNEQFF
DNA: TGCAGTGCTAGAGATGGGGGGGAATCCTACAATGAGCAGTTCTTC